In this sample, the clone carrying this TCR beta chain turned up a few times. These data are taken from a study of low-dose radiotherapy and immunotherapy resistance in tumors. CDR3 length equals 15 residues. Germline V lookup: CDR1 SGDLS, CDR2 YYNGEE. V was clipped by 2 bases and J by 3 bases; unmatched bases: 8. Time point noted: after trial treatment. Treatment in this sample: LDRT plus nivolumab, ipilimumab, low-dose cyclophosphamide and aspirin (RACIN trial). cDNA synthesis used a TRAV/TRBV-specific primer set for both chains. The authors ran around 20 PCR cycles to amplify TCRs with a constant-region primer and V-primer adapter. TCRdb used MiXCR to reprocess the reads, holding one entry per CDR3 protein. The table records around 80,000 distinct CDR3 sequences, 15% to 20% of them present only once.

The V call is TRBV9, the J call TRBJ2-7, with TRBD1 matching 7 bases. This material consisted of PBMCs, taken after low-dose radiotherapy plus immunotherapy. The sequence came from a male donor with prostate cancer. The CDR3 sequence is CASSVSTGTVYEQYF. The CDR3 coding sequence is TGTGCCAGCAGCGTCTCCACCGGGACAGTCTACGAGCAGTACTTC.